The clone carrying this T cell receptor (beta chain) was seen repeatedly, ten times or more. The antigen is not known. These data originate in a study of T-cell reconstitution after alpha-beta-depleted transplantation in children. General study findings and limits: As was reported, about two months after transplant, alpha-beta T cells came from several hundred expanded graft clones.

The authors prepared the TCRbeta library with unique molecular identifiers. TCRdb called the PCR reads again in MiXCR, with one record for every CDR3 protein. The repertoire has 280,000 or so distinct CDR3 sequences, 11% of them found once; the top ten carry about 20%. The specimen comprised peripheral blood, sampled 180 days after TCRalphabeta/CD19-depleted stem cell transplant. This receptor was identified in a male patient aged 2-9 years who had a stem cell transplant for chronic granulomatous disease, so the T cells may come from the graft donor.

The CDR3 bases are TGCGCCAGCAGCCAAGAGGGACTAGCGGGGGTAGGCAATGAGCAGTTCTTC. It codes for CASSQEGLAGVGNEQFF. The V call is TRBV4-3, the J call TRBJ2-1; TRBD2 aligns across 14 bases. CDR3 length: 17 residues. Germline V CDR1 and CDR2: LGHNA, YSLEER. J gave up 6 bases and V 0 bases, and 4 bases lay outside the gene matches.